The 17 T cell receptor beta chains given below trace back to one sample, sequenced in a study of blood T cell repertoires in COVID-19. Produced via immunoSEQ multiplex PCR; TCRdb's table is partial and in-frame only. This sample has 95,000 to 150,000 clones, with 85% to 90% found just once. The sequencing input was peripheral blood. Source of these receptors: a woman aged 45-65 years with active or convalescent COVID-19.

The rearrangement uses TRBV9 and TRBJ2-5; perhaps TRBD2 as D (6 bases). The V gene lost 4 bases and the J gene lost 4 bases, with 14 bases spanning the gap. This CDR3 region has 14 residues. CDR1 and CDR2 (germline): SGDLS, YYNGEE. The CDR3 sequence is CASSPDGGAETQYF. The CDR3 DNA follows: TGTGCCAGCAGCCCTGATGGAGGGGCAGAGACCCAGTACTTC.

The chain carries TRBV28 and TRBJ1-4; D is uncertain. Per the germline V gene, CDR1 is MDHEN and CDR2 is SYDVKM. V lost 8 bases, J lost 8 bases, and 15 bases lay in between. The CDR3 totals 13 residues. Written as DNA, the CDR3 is TGTGCCAGCCGGTCCCTGAGGCGAGAAAAACTGTTTTTT. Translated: CASRSLRREKLFF. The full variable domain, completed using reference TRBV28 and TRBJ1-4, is DVKVTQSSRYLVKRTGEKVFLECVQDMDHENMFWYRQDPGLGLRLIYFSYDVKMKEKGDIPEGYSVSREKKERFSLILESASTNQTSMYLCASRSLRREKLFFGSGTQLSVL.

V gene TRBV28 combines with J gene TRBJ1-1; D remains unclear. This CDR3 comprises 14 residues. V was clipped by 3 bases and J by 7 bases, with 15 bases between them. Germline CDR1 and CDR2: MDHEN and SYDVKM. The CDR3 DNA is TGTGCCAGCAGTTTCGGAGAAGCACTAGATGAAGCTTTCTTT. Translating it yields CASSFGEALDEAFF.

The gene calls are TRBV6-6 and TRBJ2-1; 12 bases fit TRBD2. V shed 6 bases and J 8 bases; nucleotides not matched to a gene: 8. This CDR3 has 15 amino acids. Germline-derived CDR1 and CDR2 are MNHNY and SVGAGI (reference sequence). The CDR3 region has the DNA TGTGCCAGCAGATCCGGGACTAGCGGGTTCCATGAGCAGTTCTTC. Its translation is CASRSGTSGFHEQFF.

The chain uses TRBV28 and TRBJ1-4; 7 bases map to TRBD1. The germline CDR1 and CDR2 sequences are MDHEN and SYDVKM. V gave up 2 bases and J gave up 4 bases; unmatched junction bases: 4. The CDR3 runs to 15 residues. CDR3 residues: CASSLPTGVNEKLFF. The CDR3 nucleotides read TGTGCCAGCAGTTTACCTACAGGGGTTAATGAAAAACTGTTTTTT.

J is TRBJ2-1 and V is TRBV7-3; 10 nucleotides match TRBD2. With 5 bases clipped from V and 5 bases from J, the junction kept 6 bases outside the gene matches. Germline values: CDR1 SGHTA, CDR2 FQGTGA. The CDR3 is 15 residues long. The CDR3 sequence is CASSATSGNNNEQFF. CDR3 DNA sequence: TGTGCCAGCAGCGCAACTAGCGGGAATAACAATGAGCAGTTCTTC.

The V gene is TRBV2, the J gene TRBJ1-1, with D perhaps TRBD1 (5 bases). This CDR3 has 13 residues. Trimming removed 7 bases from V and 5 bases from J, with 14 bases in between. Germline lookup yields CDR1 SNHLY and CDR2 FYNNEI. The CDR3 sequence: CASTASRETEAFF. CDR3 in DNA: TGTGCCAGCACCGCATCCAGGGAAACTGAAGCTTTCTTT.

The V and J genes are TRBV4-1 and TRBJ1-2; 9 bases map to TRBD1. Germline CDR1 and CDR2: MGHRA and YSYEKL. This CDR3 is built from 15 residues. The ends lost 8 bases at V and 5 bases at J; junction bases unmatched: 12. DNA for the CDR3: TGCGCCAGCTCCCCGGGACAGGGCATCGGTTATGGCTACACCTTC. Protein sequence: CASSPGQGIGYGYTF.

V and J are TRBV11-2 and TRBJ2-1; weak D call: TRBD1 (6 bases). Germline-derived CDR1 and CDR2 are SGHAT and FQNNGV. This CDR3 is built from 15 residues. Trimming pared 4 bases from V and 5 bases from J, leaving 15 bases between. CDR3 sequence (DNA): TGTGCCAGCAGCTCCCAGGGGTCGACTAACAATGAGCAGTTCTTC. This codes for CASSSQGSTNNEQFF.

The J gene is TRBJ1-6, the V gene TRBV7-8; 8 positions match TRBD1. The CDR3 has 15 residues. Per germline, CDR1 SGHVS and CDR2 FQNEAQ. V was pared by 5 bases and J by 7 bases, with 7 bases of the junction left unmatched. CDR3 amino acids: CASSPQGALNSPLHF. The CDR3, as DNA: TGTGCCAGCAGCCCCCAGGGGGCTCTGAATTCACCCCTCCACTTT.

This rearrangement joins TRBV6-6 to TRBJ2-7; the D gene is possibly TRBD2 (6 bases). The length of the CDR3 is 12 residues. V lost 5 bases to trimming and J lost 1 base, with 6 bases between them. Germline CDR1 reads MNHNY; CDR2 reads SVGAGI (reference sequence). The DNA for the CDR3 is TGTGCCAGCAGTGGGGGGTCCTACGAGCAGTACTTC. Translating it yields CASSGGSYEQYF.

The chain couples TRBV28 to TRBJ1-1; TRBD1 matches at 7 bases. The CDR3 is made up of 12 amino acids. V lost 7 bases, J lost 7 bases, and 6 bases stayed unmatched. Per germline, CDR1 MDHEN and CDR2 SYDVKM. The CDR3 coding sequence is TGTGCCAGCACAGGGGGAACCCATGAAGCTTTCTTT. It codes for CASTGGTHEAFF.

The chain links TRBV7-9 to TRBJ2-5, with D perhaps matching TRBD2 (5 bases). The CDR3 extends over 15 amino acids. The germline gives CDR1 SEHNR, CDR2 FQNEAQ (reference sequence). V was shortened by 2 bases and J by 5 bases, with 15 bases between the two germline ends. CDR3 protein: CASSLKRAGPETQYF. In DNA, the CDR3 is TGTGCCAGCAGCTTAAAAAGGGCGGGTCCGGAGACCCAGTACTTC.

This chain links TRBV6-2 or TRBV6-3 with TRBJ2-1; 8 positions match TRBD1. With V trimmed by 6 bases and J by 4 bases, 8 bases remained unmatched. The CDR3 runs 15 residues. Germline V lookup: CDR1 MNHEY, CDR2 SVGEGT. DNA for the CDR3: TGTGCCAGCAGCCCTGGACAGGGAAGATACAATGAGCAGTTCTTC. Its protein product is CASSPGQGRYNEQFF.

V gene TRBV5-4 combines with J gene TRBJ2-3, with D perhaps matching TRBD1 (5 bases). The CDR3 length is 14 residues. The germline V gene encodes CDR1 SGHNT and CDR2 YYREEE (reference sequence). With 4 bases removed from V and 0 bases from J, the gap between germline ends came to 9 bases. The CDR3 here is CASSPRVSTDTQYF. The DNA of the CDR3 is TGTGCCAGCAGCCCCAGGGTTAGCACAGATACGCAGTATTTT.

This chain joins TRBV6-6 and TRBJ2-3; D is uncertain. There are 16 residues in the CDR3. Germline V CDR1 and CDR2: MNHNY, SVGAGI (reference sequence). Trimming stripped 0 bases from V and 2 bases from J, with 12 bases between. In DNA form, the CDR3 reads TGTGCCAGCAGTTACTCTTTGGCCTTAACCACAGATACGCAGTATTTT. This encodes CASSYSLALTTDTQYF.

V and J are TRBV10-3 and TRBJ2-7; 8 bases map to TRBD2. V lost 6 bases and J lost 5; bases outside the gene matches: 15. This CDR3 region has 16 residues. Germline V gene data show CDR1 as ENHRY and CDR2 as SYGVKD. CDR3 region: CAIRGTLLADPNEQYF. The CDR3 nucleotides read TGTGCCATCAGGGGGACTCTACTAGCGGATCCTAACGAGCAGTACTTC.